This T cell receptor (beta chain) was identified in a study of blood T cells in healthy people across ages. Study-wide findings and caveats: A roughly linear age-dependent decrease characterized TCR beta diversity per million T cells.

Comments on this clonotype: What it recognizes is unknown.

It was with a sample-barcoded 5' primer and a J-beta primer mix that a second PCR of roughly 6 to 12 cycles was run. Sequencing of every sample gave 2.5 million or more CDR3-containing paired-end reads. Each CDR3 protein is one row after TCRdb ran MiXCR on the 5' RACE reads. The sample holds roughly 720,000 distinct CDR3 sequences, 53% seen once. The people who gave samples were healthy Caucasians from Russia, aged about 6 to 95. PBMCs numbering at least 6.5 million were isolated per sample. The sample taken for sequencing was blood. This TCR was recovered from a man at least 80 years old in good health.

The CDR3 protein is CASSSVVRVGQIFYEQYF. Here the CDR3 DNA reads TGTGCCAGCAGTTCAGTAGTCAGGGTAGGGCAGATCTTCTACGAGCAGTACTTC. V is TRBV11-2 and J is TRBJ2-7; tentatively, D is TRBD1 (5 bases). The CDR3 has 18 residues. Germline loops: CDR1 SGHAT, CDR2 FQNNGV. V lost 6 bases to trimming and J lost 3 bases, with 27 bases between them.